This paragraph reports one T cell receptor (beta chain). This sample is drawn from a study of T cell changes during pregnancy in multiple sclerosis. V lost 0 bases to trimming and J lost 0 bases, with 9 bases between them. Germline-derived CDR1 and CDR2 are SGDLS and YYNGEE. The CDR3 covers 15 residues. TCRdb's table, derived via immunoSEQ multiplex PCR, lists solely in-frame clones and lacks some. The data show tens of thousands of clones, with more than 85% seen just once and around 7% held by the top ten. The source is a female donor with multiple sclerosis, enrolled in a pregnancy study. This chain links TRBV9 with TRBJ1-2, with D uncertain. Sequenced here: CD8+ T cells from peripheral blood mononuclear cells, sampled in the first trimester of pregnancy. The CDR3 is CASSVASGANYGYTF. CDR3 DNA: TGTGCCAGCAGCGTAGCGAGCGGAGCTAACTATGGCTACACCTTC.